This T cell receptor (beta chain) comes out of a study of CXCR3-negative and CXCR3-positive naive CD8 T cells. Findings of the study overall: TRB CDR3s of CXCR3-positive naive cells were more hydrophobic than those of CXCR3-negative naive cells.

A word on this clonotype: As yet, its antigen is unknown.

In germline, CDR1 is SEHNR, CDR2 FQNEAQ (reference sequence). The CDR3 totals 15 residues. Via 5' RACE with UMI labels, TRB cDNA libraries were prepared. TCRdb re-called the 5' RACE reads; every CDR3 protein appears as one record, without DNA. The sample table includes about 130,000 distinct CDR3 sequences. The sequenced sample was naive CXCR3+ CD8+ T cells from blood. Indicated subset: CD45RO-CCR7+CD27+CD95- naive CD8+ T cells expressing CXCR3 (TNR3+). This receptor was taken from a human donor in good health. Some clones in this sample may be carry-over from other donors' samples. The V gene is TRBV7-9, the J gene TRBJ1-1; as DNA is missing, the TRBD1 call by TCRdb cannot be tested. This CDR3 is CASSSYDRGHTEAFF.